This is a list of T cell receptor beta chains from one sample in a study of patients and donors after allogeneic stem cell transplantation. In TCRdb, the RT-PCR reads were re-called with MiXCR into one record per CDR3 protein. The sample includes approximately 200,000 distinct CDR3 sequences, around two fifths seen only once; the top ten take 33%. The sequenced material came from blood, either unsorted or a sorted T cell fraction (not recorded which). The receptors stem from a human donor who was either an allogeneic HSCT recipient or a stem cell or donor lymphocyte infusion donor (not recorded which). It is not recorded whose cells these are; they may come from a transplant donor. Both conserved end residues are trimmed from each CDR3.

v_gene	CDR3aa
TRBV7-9	ASSLDPQETQY
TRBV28	ASSSLGLAPGELF
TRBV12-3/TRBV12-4	ASSLAAVVH
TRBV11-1	ASSLDEGDSLYEQY
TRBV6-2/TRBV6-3	ASSYSGGLAPNEQY
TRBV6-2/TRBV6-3	ASSFSEPTGAAF
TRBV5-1	ASSFHRSFTMNTEAF
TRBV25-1	ASSAQGSSPLH
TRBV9	ASSVDGRAPGELF
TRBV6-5	ASSNRDRPAEAF
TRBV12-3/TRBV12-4	ASSLEAYEQY
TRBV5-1	ASSLNGPQTYEQY
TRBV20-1	SARPLAGDEQY
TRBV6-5	ASSYRARGSAKNIQY
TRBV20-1	SAISIVDSSYNEQF
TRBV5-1	ASSLVLAGRYEQY
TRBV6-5	ASSYQSSTDTQY
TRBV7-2	ASSLGHTSFPPNEQF
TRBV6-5	ASSYPTAWGLRGYT
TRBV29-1	SVEGQGVYNEQF
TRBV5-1	ASSLAGTSDEQY
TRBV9	ASRQVREQY
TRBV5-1	ASSNPPAGVKNEQF
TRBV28	ASSLWGQSGELF
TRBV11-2	ASSTSSGRYEQF
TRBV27	ASSLYSAGDYEQY
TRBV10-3	AISESTGDRDVVYGYT
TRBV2	ANLRLAGNTDTQY
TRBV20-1	SATSGWAYNEQF
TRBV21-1	ASSKGLDTDTQY